Below, 8 T cell receptor beta chains from the same sample are listed, as sequenced in a study of T cell repertoires in ileal Crohn's disease. The assay was immunoSEQ multiplex PCR, and TCRdb's table has in-frame clones only and misses some. The sample consists of about 15,000 clones, about 60% of them appearing once. Sequencing input: ileal tissue. The source of these receptors is an adult with Crohn's disease.

This clone occurred a few times. The DNA of the CDR3 is TGCAGCGTTGAAGGCCAGGCGGGGTATCCCTACGAGCAGTACTTC. Its protein is CSVEGQAGYPYEQYF. The J gene is TRBJ2-7, the V gene TRBV29-1, with D possibly being TRBD2 (6 bases). Germline CDR1 and CDR2: SQVTM and ANQGSEA. This CDR3 has 15 residues. Deletions cut 1 base from V and 2 bases from J, with 15 bases between.

This clone was observed once. The chain couples TRBV5-1 to TRBJ1-3, with D possibly being TRBD1 (5 bases). This CDR3 has 15 amino acids. Germline values: CDR1 SGHRS, CDR2 YFSETQ. V lost 3 bases, J lost 0 bases, and 10 bases lay in between. The CDR3 sequence is CASSSGGPSGNTIYF. CDR3 DNA: TGCGCCAGCAGCTCGGGGGGTCCCTCTGGAAACACCATATATTTT.

As DNA, the CDR3 is TGTGCCAGCAGTTCTCCTCACAGGGCCTCCCCTAGTCGCGAGCAGTACTTC. This gives the protein CASSSPHRASPSREQYF. This sequence joins TRBV28 and TRBJ2-7; tentatively, D is TRBD1 (6 bases). Germline V lookup: CDR1 MDHEN, CDR2 SYDVKM. The CDR3 covers 17 residues. V lost 4 bases to trimming and J lost 6 bases, with 25 bases between them.

In its sample, this clone was seen a few times. V gene TRBV5-1 combines with J gene TRBJ1-2; TRBD1 matches 9 bases. The CDR3 is 13 amino acids. V shed 6 bases and J 6 bases; nucleotides not matched to a gene: 6. The germline V gene has CDR1 SGHRS and CDR2 YFSETQ. This chain's CDR3 is CASTNGQGNGYTF. The DNA of the CDR3 is TGCGCCAGCACAAACGGACAGGGGAATGGCTACACCTTC.

The rearrangement links TRBV5-1 to TRBJ1-2; 11 bases agree with TRBD1. V was clipped by 5 bases and J by 5 bases; unmatched bases: 5. Germline V CDR1 and CDR2: SGHRS, YFSETQ. This CDR3 has 14 amino acids. The CDR3 coding sequence is TGCGCCAGCAGGGCCGGGACAGGGGGGTATGGCTACACCTTC. Protein sequence: CASRAGTGGYGYTF.

This clone is categorized as medium-sized. J is TRBJ2-5 and V is TRBV2, with a weak D call TRBD1 (6 bases). Germline V CDR1 and CDR2: SNHLY, FYNNEI. Trimming removed 4 bases from V and 4 bases from J, with 16 bases in between. The CDR3 runs to 15 residues. CDR3 in amino acids: CASSVLLGARETQYF. The CDR3 nucleotides are TGTGCCAGCAGTGTTTTGCTGGGGGCCAGAGAGACCCAGTACTTC. Based on the CDR3 plus reference TRBV2 and TRBJ2-5, the full variable domain is EPEVTQTPSHQVTQMGQEVILRCVPISNHLYFYWYRQILGQKVEFLVSFYNNEISEKSEIFDDQFSVERPDGSNFTLKIRSTKLEDSAMYFCASSVLLGARETQYFGPGTRLLVL.

A remark on this clone: The identical CDR3 is also encoded by other nucleotide sequences in the sample. The J gene is TRBJ1-2, the V gene TRBV6-5; maybe TRBD1 (6 bases). The V and J ends lost 2 bases and 7 bases respectively, with 11 bases between them. The CDR3 runs 13 residues. Per germline, CDR1 MNHEY and CDR2 SVGAGI. CDR3 nucleotides: TGTGCCAGCAGTTACGAGACAGGTTCTGGCTACACCTTC. As protein: CASSYETGSGYTF.

Details on this clone: Other DNA sequences in this sample translate to the same CDR3. This chain uses TRBV9 with TRBJ2-2; maybe TRBD1 (5 bases). The CDR3 length is 13 residues. Germline values: CDR1 SGDLS, CDR2 YYNGEE. Trimming cost V 5 bases and J 1 base, with 6 bases left between them. The CDR3 reads CASRGQNTGELFF. CDR3 coding DNA: TGTGCCAGCAGAGGACAGAACACCGGGGAGCTGTTTTTT.